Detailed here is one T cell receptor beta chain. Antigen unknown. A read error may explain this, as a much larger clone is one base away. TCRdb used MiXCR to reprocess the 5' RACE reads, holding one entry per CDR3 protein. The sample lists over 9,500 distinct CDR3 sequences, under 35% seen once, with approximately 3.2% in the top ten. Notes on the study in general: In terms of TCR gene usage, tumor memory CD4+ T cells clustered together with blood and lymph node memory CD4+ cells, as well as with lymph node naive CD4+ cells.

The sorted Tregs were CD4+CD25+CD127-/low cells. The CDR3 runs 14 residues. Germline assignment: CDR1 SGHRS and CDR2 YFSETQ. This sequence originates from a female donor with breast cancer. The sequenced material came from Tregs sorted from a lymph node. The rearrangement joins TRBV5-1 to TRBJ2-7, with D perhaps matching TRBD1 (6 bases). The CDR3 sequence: CASSLPGQAYGQYF. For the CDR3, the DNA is TGCGCCAGTAGCTTACCGGGACAAGCCTACGGGCAGTACTTC. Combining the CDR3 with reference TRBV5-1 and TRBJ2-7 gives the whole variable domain KAGVTQTPRYLIKTRGQQVTLSCSPISGHRSVSWYQQTPGQGLQFLFEYFSETQRNKGNFPGRFSGRQFSNSRSEMNVSTLELGDSALYLCASSLPGQAYGQYFGPGTRLTVT.